The clone carrying this T cell receptor beta chain was picked up one time. V was clipped by 2 bases and J by 2 bases, with 10 bases between them. CDR1 and CDR2 (germline): SGHAT, FQNNGV. The CDR3 has 14 residues. This record comes from a study of T cell repertoires in cytomegalovirus infection. TCRdb passed the reads through MiXCR, listing each CDR3 protein once. The table lists some 170,000 distinct CDR3 sequences, 17% of them singletons. The chain links TRBV11-2 to TRBJ2-7, with D perhaps assigned TRBD1 or TRBD2 (5 bases each). The sequence was collected from a human donor in good health (CMV status not recorded). Some clones in this sample may be carry-over from other donors' samples. Sequenced: CD8+ T cells from PBMCs. CDR3 sequence reads: CASSLWDATYEQYF. The CDR3 bases are TGTGCCAGCAGCTTATGGGACGCGACCTACGAGCAGTACTTC.